Listed below are T cell receptor beta chains from one sample, sequenced in a study of T cells expressing NK-cell markers. TCRdb reprocessed the 5' RACE reads and reports one entry per CDR3 protein, with no DNA. In all, the sample yields about 150,000 distinct CDR3 sequences. Material: blood T cells: a sorted CD56 or NKG2C T cell subset, CD4+ or CD8+ T cells, or bulk PBMC T cells (not recorded which). These receptors were collected from a woman between 50 and 59 years old in good health. CDR3s include the opening cysteine and the closing phenylalanine or tryptophan.

V	J	CDR3
TRBV4-1	TRBJ2-1	CASSGFNRGRALNEQFF
TRBV4-1	TRBJ2-7	CASSQDSGGGYEQYF
TRBV5-1	TRBJ2-3	CASSSGTSVTDTQYF
TRBV29-1	TRBJ2-1	CSARGTANLRDEQFF
TRBV15	TRBJ2-7	CATSRADSYEQYF
TRBV5-1	TRBJ2-3	CASSSGTSTTGASTDTQYF
TRBV7-8	TRBJ2-2	CASSFLSGVAGELFF
TRBV29-1	TRBJ2-1	CSVDDRTGLGYNEQFF
TRBV10-3	TRBJ2-7	CAIRKQDSSYEQYF
TRBV11-2	TRBJ2-2	CASSSTRDPNTGELFF
TRBV3-1	TRBJ1-5	CASSQDFRGNQPQHF
TRBV5-1	TRBJ1-2	CASSFTGGFGYTF
TRBV29-1	TRBJ2-3	CSARLALTDTQYF
TRBV7-9	TRBJ2-1	CASLNTGSASYNEQFF
TRBV18	TRBJ2-7	CATTHSPYDEQYF
TRBV21-1	TRBJ2-7	CASSKGVGQGSSYEQYF
TRBV12-3/TRBV12-4	TRBJ2-7	CASSFNNEQYF
TRBV20-1	TRBJ1-1	CSARDRDRGGTEAFF
TRBV24-1	TRBJ1-5	CATSDLWGQPQHF
TRBV10-3	TRBJ1-1	CAISESEMNTEAFF
TRBV20-1	TRBJ2-1	CSARDSPGLYNEQFF
TRBV9	TRBJ2-5	CASSGTSGSIRQETQYF
TRBV7-2	TRBJ2-2	CASSPRAGSNTGELFF
TRBV12-5	TRBJ2-3	CASGFPTLADTQYF
TRBV10-2	TRBJ2-2	CASRPGLAPTGELFF
TRBV4-1	TRBJ2-3	CASSEGVTSTDTQYF
TRBV19	TRBJ2-1	CASSRYTSNNAEQFF
TRBV7-6	TRBJ2-2	CASSPGGDKGVTGELFF
TRBV4-1	TRBJ2-1	CASSHIQTSGSKNEQFF
TRBV3-1	TRBJ1-2	CASSQENPGQGQHTF
TRBV20-1	TRBJ2-7	CSARVTSGIYEQYF
TRBV6-6	TRBJ2-2	CASSYPLHRRTGELFF
TRBV27	TRBJ1-2	CASSPPGTGKSGYTF
TRBV29-1	TRBJ2-5	CSASSGLAETQYF
TRBV2	TRBJ2-2	CASSDRTSNTGELFF
TRBV27	TRBJ2-3	CASSSGFGGTDTQYF
TRBV13	TRBJ2-5	CASSTRLDRSQETQYF
TRBV6-5	TRBJ2-6	CASGQTSGANVLTF
TRBV25-1	TRBJ2-1	CASSGPGTSGRTVSYNEQFF
TRBV4-1	TRBJ1-5	CASSQGGTDYSNQPQHF
TRBV27	TRBJ2-1	CASSLGPYTNNEQFF
TRBV6-1	TRBJ2-7	CASSERAGLSSYEQYF
TRBV21-1	TRBJ2-7	CASSEDRDGDYEQYF
TRBV20-1	TRBJ2-1	CSASPEGRLSPTYNEQFF
TRBV4-1	TRBJ2-2	CASSLEYSNTGELFF
TRBV7-9	TRBJ2-7	CASRDRGVDEQYF
TRBV5-1	TRBJ1-1	CASNRGNTEAFF
TRBV14	TRBJ2-7	CASSQALGRRYEQYF
TRBV3-1	TRBJ1-1	CASSQVTGGRDTEAFF
TRBV27	TRBJ2-7	CASGQDMRYEQYF
TRBV14	TRBJ2-3	CASSQGFWYTDTQYF
TRBV2	TRBJ1-6	CASRSRRDRGNSPLHF